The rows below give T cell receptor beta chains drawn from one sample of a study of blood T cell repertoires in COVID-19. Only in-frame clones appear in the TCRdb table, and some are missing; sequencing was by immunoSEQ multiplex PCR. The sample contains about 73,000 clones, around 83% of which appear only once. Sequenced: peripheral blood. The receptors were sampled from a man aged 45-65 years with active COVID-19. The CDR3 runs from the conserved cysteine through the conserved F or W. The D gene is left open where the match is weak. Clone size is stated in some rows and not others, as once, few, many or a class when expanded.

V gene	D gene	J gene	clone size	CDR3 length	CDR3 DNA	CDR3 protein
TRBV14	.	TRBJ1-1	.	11	TGTGCCAGCAGCCAAGATCGTGAAGCTTTCTTT	CASSQDREAFF
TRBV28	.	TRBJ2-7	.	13	TGTGCCAGCACCTCGACACCCACCTACGAGCAGTACTTC	CASTSTPTYEQYF
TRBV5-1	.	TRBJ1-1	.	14	TGCGCCAGCAGCTTGGGGACTGTGAACACTGAAGCTTTCTTT	CASSLGTVNTEAFF
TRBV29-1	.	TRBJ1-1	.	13	TGCAGCGTTGCAGGGAATATGAACACTGAAGCTTTCTTT	CSVAGNMNTEAFF
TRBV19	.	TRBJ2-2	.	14	TGTGCCAGTAGAGGACTTGAGGACACCGGGGAGCTGTTTTTT	CASRGLEDTGELFF
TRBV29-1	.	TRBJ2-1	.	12	TGCAGCGTTAAGATCGGGGGTGATGAGCAGTTCTTC	CSVKIGGDEQFF
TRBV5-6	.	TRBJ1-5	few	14	TGTGCCAGCAGCAGGGGTCTTAATAATCAGCCCCAGCATTTT	CASSRGLNNQPQHF
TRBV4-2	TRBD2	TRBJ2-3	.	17	TGTGCCAGCAGCCAAGAAGCGGGCGGGGGGGTGCCAGATACGCAGTATTTT	CASSQEAGGGVPDTQYF
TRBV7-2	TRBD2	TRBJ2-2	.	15	TGTGCCAGCAGCTCCGGGAGGGCCGGAACCGGGGAGCTGTTTTTT	CASSSGRAGTGELFF
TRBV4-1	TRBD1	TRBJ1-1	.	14	TGCGCCAGCAGCCGGGGACAGGGGGCCACTGAAGCTTTCTTT	CASSRGQGATEAFF
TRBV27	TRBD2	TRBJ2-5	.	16	TGTGCCAGCAGTTTCGGGACTAGCGGACCTCAAGAGACCCAGTACTTC	CASSFGTSGPQETQYF
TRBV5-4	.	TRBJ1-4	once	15	TGTGCCAGCAGCTCGGGGGGGTTGGGAGGTGAAAAACTGTTTTTT	CASSSGGLGGEKLFF
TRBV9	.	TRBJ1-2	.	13	TGTGCCAGCAGCGTAGGGGGAGTAGGAGGCTACACCTTC	CASSVGGVGGYTF
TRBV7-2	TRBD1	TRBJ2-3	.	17	TGTGCCAGCAGCCTACGAGGACAGGGGGTAACCACAGATACGCAGTATTTT	CASSLRGQGVTTDTQYF
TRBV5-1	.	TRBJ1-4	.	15	TGCGCCAGCGCCCTACAGGGTAGAACTAATGAAAAACTGTTTTTT	CASALQGRTNEKLFF
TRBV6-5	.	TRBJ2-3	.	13	TGTGCCAGCAGTTACGGGCGATCCGATACGCAGTATTTT	CASSYGRSDTQYF
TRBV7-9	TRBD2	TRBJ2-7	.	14	TGTGCCAGCAGCTCGACTAGCGGGGTAGGAGAGCAGTACTTC	CASSSTSGVGEQYF
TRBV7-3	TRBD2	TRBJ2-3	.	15	TGTGCCAGCAGCCCTAGCGGGGGGGGCACAGATACGCAGTATTTT	CASSPSGGGTDTQYF
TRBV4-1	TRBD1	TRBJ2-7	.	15	TGCGCCAGCAGCCCCTCGGGACAGGGGCGGGTCGAGCAGTACTTC	CASSPSGQGRVEQYF
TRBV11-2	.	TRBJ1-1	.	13	TGTGCCAGCAGCTTCGCCTCCTCTAAGGGGGCTTTCTTT	CASSFASSKGAFF
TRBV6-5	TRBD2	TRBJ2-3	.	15	TGTGCCAGCAGTTACGAGGGAGGGATCACAGATACGCAGTATTTT	CASSYEGGITDTQYF
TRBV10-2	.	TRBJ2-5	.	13	TGCGCCAGCAAATTACAGGGGGGGGAGACCCAGTACTTC	CASKLQGGETQYF
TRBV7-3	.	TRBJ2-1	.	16	TGTGCCAGCAGCCCGTTTCCCGGGAGTTCCTACAATGAGCAGTTCTTC	CASSPFPGSSYNEQFF
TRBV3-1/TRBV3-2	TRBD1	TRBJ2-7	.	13	TGTGCCAGCAGCCCCGGGACAGGACGTGAGCAGTACTTC	CASSPGTGREQYF
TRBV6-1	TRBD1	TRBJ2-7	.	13	TGTGCCAGCAGTGAAACAGGGGCCTACGAGCAGTACTTC	CASSETGAYEQYF
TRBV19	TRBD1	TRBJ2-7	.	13	TGTGCCAGTAGCCGGACAGGGGGCTACGAGCAGTACTTC	CASSRTGGYEQYF
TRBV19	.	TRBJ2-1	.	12	TGTGCCAGTAGCCTTCCCCAGGGGCGGCAGTTCTTC	CASSLPQGRQFF
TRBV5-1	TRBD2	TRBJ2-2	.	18	TGCGCCAGCAGCCCGGGACTAGCGGGGGGCTTCAACACCGGGGAGCTGTTTTTT	CASSPGLAGGFNTGELFF
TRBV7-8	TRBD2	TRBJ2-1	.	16	TGTGCCAGCAGCACATCGGGACTAGCGGGAGCAGGTGAGCAGTTCTTC	CASSTSGLAGAGEQFF
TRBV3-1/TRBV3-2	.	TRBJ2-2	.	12	TGTGCCAGCAGCCTAGCAACCGGGGAGCTGTTTTTT	CASSLATGELFF
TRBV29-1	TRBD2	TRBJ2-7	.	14	TGCAGCGTTGAGGTTGCTAGCGGAACCTACGAGCAGTACTTC	CSVEVASGTYEQYF
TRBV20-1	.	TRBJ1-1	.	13	TGCAGTGCTAGTAATCTCCTGAACACTGAAGCTTTCTTT	CSASNLLNTEAFF
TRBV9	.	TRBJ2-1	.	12	TGTGCCAGCACTGCCGGGAACAATGAGCAGTTCTTC	CASTAGNNEQFF
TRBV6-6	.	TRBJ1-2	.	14	TGTGCCAGCAGGTCCGGGGGGGGGCAGAATGGCTACACCTTC	CASRSGGGQNGYTF
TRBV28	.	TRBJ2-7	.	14	TGTGCCAGCAGTTTATCCCTAGGATCCTACGAGCAGTACTTC	CASSLSLGSYEQYF
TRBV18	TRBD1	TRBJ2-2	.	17	TGTGCCAGCTCACCAAAGGCCGGGACAGGGGGACCCGGGGAGCTGTTTTTT	CASSPKAGTGGPGELFF
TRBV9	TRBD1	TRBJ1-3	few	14	TGTGCCAGCAGCGACAGGGGAGCTGGAAACACCATATATTTT	CASSDRGAGNTIYF
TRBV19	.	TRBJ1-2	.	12	TGTGCCACGGGGGGGCTCCCCTATGGCTACACCTTC	CATGGLPYGYTF
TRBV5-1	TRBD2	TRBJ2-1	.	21	TGCGCCAGCAGGCCCGATTTCCTCTATACGGGAGGAGGGAAATCTTACAATGAGCAGTTCTTC	CASRPDFLYTGGGKSYNEQFF
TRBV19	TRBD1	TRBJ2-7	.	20	TGTGCCAGTAGTATACTCTGTGGGACAGAATGCGGTGGAAGCATCTACGAGCAGTACTTC	CASSILCGTECGGSIYEQYF
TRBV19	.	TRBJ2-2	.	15	TGTGCCAGTAGTATCCGGGGGGCAGGCACCGGGGAGCTGTTTTTT	CASSIRGAGTGELFF
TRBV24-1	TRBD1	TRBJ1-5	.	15	TGTGCCACCAGTGATGCAGGGGGTAGCAATCAGCCCCAGCATTTT	CATSDAGGSNQPQHF
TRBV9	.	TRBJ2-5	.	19	TGTGCCAGCAGCGCTGCTCCCTCCGCCCAGGGTACCATTCAAGAGACCCAGTACTTC	CASSAAPSAQGTIQETQYF
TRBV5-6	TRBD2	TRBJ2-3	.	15	TGTGCCAGCAGCATTCCGGGAGGGAGCACAGATACGCAGTATTTT	CASSIPGGSTDTQYF
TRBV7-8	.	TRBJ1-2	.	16	TGTGCCAGCAGCTTAGTTGTCAGGGCGGGGAACTATGGCTACACCTTC	CASSLVVRAGNYGYTF
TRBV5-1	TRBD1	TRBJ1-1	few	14	TGCGCCAGCAGCCACAGACAGGGGTTCGCTGAAGCTTTCTTT	CASSHRQGFAEAFF
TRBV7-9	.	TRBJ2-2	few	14	TGTGCCAGCAGCTTAGACGGGGTCGCCGGGGAGCTGTTTTTT	CASSLDGVAGELFF
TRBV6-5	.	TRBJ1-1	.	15	TGTGCCAGCAGTTACTCGGGGGCGGGAGTCGCTGAAGCTTTCTTT	CASSYSGAGVAEAFF
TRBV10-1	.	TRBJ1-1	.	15	TGCGCCAGCAGTGAAGGGAGAGCCATGAACACTGAAGCTTTCTTT	CASSEGRAMNTEAFF
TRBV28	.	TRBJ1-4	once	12	TGTGCCAGCAGTTTGGGCAAAAGGCAACTGTTTTTT	CASSLGKRQLFF
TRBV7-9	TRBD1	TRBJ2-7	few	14	TGTGCCAGCAGCCCAGACAGGGGGCGCGACGAGCAGTACTTC	CASSPDRGRDEQYF
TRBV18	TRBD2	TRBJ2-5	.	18	TGTGCCAGCTCACCCCCGGGACTAGCGGGAGGGTCCGGAGAGACCCAGTACTTC	CASSPPGLAGGSGETQYF
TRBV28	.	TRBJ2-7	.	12	TGTGCCAGCAGTTCGGGACTCTCGATACAGTACTTC	CASSSGLSIQYF
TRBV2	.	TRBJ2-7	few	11	TGTGCCAGCACAGGAGGCTACGAGCAGTACTTC	CASTGGYEQYF
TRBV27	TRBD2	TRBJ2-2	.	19	TGTGCCAGCGCCTCCGAGGGGCTAGCGGGAGGTCTGGGGGTCGGGGAGCTGTTTTTT	CASASEGLAGGLGVGELFF
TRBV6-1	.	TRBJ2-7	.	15	TGTGCCAGCAGTGAAGGACCTACTAGGTCCTACGAGCAGTACTTC	CASSEGPTRSYEQYF
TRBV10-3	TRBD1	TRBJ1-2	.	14	TGTGCCATCAGCCCCACAGGGGATGGCTATGGCTACACCTTC	CAISPTGDGYGYTF
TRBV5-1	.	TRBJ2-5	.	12	TGCGCCAGTGGAAGCGGCCCAGAGACCCAGTACTTC	CASGSGPETQYF
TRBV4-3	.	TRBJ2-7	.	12	TGCGCCAGCAGCCAAGATCAAAGGGGGATGGTCTTC	CASSQDQRGMVF
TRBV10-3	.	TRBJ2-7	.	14	TGTGCCATCAGTGACGGAGGGACAGTCTACGAGCAGTACTTC	CAISDGGTVYEQYF